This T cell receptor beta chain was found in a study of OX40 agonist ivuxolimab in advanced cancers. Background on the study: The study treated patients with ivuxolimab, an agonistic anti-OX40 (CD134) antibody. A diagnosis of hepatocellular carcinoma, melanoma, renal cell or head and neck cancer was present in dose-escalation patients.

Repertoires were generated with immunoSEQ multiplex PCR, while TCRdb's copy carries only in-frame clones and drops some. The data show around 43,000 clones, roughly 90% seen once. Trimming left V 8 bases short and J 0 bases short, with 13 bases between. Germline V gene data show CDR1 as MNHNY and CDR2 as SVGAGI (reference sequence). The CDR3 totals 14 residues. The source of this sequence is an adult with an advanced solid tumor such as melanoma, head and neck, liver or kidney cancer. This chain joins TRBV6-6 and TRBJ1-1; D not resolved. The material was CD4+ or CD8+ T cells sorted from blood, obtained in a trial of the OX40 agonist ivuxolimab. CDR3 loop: CASGWWTVNTEAFF. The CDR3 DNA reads TGTGCCAGCGGGTGGTGGACGGTGAACACTGAAGCTTTCTTT.